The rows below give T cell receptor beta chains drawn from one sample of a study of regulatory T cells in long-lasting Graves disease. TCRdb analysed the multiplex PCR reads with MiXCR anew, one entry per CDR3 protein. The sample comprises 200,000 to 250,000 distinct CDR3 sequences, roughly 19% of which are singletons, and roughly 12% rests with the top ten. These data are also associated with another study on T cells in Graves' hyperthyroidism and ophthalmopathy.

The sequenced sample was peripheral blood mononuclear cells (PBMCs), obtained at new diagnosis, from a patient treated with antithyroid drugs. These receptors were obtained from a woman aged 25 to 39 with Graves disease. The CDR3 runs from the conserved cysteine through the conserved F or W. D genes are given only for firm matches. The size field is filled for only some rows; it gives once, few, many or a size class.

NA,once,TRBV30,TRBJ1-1,CAWSYREGRNTEALF,TGTGCCTGGAGTTACCGTGAGGGCCGGAACACTGAAGCTTTATTT
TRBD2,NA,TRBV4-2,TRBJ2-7,CASSQLGLAGDHEQYF,TGTGCCAGCAGCCAACTGGGACTAGCGGGAGATCACGAGCAGTACTTC
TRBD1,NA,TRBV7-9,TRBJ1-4,CASSTRQGKANEKLFF,TGTGCCAGCAGCACTCGACAGGGGAAGGCTAATGAAAAACTGTTTTTT
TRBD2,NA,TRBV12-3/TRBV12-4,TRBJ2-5,CASRSSGGEETQYF,TGTGCCAGCAGGTCTAGCGGGGGGGAAGAGACCCAGTACTTC
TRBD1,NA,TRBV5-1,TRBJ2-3,CASSLGDGQGVQYF,TGCGCCAGCAGCTTGGGGGACGGACAGGGGGTCCAGTATTTT
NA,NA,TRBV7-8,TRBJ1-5,CASSPAGGRNQPQHF,TGTGCCAGCAGCCCGGCGGGGGGGCGGAATCAGCCCCAGCATTTT
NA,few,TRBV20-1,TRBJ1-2,CSANLYGYTF,TGCAGTGCTAATCTCTATGGCTACACCTTC
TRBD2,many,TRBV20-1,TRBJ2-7,CSAPGLEVEQYF,TGCAGTGCCCCGGGACTAGAGGTCGAGCAGTACTTC
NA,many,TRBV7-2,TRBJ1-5,CASSLWSNQPQHF,TGTGCCAGCAGCTTATGGAGCAATCAGCCCCAGCATTTT
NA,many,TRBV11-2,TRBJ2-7,CASTVGDFPPYEQYF,TGTGCCAGCACCGTCGGGGATTTCCCGCCCTACGAGCAGTACTTC
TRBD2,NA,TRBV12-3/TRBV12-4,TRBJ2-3,CASRPTSGGVYTQYF,TGTGCCAGCAGACCGACTAGCGGGGGGGTGTATACGCAGTATTTT
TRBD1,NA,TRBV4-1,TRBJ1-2,CASSRGTAVYGYTF,TGCGCCAGCAGCCGAGGGACAGCAGTCTATGGCTACACCTTC
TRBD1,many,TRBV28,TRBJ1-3,CASSWTGQSSGNTIYF,TGTGCCAGCAGTTGGACAGGGCAGAGCTCTGGAAACACCATATATTTT
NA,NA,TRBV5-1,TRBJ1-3,CASSRTFSGNTIYF,TGCGCCAGCAGCAGGACCTTTTCTGGAAACACCATATATTTT
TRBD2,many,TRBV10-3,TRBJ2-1,CAISQLAGDGNEQFF,TGTGCCATCAGCCAACTAGCGGGGGACGGAAATGAGCAGTTCTTC
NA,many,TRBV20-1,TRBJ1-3,CSASGTSGNTIYF,TGCAGTGCTAGCGGGACCTCTGGAAACACCATATATTTT
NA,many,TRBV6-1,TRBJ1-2,CASRGYGYTF,TGTGCCAGCCGAGGGTATGGCTACACCTTC
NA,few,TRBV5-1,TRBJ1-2,CASSTGQTYGYTF,TGCGCCAGCAGCACCGGACAGACCTATGGCTACACCTTC
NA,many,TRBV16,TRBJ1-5,CASSQSRNQPQHF,TGTGCCAGCAGCCAATCGAGGAATCAGCCCCAGCATTTT
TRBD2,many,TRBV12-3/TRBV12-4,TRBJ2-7,CASSPYAAGRDEQYF,TGTGCCAGCAGTCCCTACGCGGCAGGGAGGGACGAGCAGTACTTC
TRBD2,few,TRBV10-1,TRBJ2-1,CASSETVAGSYNEQFF,TGCGCCAGCAGTGAGACTGTAGCGGGGTCCTACAATGAGCAGTTCTTC
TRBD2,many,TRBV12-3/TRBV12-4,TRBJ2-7,CASSLGLRAGGDYEQYF,TGTGCCAGCAGTTTAGGGCTCCGGGCGGGGGGCGACTACGAGCAGTACTTC
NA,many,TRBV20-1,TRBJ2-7,CSGEDSSYEQYF,TGCAGTGGAGAGGACAGTTCCTACGAGCAGTACTTC
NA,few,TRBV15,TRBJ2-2,CATSNSPSPNTGELFF,TGTGCCACCAGCAACAGTCCATCCCCTAACACCGGGGAGCTGTTTTTT
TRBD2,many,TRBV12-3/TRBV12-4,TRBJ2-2,CASSFPRLAGPNTGELFF,TGTGCCAGCAGTTTCCCCCGACTAGCGGGGCCAAACACCGGGGAGCTGTTTTTT
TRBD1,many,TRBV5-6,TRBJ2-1,CASSWDRGLDEQFF,TGTGCCAGCAGCTGGGACAGGGGGCTTGATGAGCAGTTCTTC
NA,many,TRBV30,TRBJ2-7,CAWSPAGAGYEQYF,TGTGCCTGGAGTCCAGCCGGGGCGGGCTACGAGCAGTACTTC
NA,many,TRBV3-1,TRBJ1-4,CASSRSNNPTNEKLFF,TGTGCCAGCAGCCGCAGCAACAACCCAACTAATGAAAAACTGTTTTTT
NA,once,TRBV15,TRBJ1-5,CATSRVRGRGPQHF,TGTGCCACCAGCAGAGTAAGGGGCAGGGGGCCCCAGCATTTT